This passage covers 30 T cell receptor beta chains from one sample sequenced in a study of T cell responses to AZD1222 COVID-19 vaccine. The protocol was immunoSEQ multiplex PCR, while the TCRdb copy is restricted to in-frame clones and leaves out a portion. The repertoire holds some 120,000 clones, with approximately 90% as singletons. The starting material was peripheral blood, obtained on day 0 of AZD1222 vaccination. The receptors originated from an adult in good health.

This chain links TRBV29-1 with TRBJ2-7; 8 bases fit TRBD2. CDR3 length: 12 residues. Per the germline V gene, CDR1 is SQVTM and CDR2 is ANQGSEA. With 6 bases clipped from V and 3 bases from J, the junction kept 4 bases outside the gene matches. This CDR3 is CSVREGSYEQYF. In DNA, the CDR3 is TGCAGCGTCCGGGAGGGTAGCTACGAGCAGTACTTC.

The V call is TRBV4-1, the J call TRBJ1-2, with 7 bases aligning to TRBD1. V lost 0 bases, J lost 4 bases, and 5 bases stayed unmatched. The germline V gene has CDR1 MGHRA and CDR2 YSYEKL. The CDR3 consists of 15 residues. The CDR3, as DNA: TGCGCCAGCAGCCAAGATAGGGACAGACTCTATGGCTACACCTTC. Translating gives CASSQDRDRLYGYTF.

J is TRBJ2-1 and V is TRBV9; D possibly corresponds to TRBD2 (5 bases). The CDR3 covers 16 residues. Looked up from germline, CDR1 is SGDLS and CDR2 is YYNGEE. V lost 4 bases and J lost 4, with 18 bases in between. CDR3 protein: CASSQRSVGRYNEQFF. The CDR3, as DNA: TGTGCCAGCAGCCAGCGGTCCGTGGGGAGATACAATGAGCAGTTCTTC.

This sequence joins TRBV6-2 or TRBV6-3 and TRBJ2-2; TRBD1 or TRBD2 may be the D gene (5 bases each). Germline lookup yields CDR1 MNHEY and CDR2 SVGEGT. Trimming shortened V by 4 bases and J by 0 bases, and 15 bases separated the two germline ends. There are 17 residues in the CDR3. Here the CDR3 DNA reads TGTGCCAGCAGTTCGAAGGGACCCCTTACGAACACCGGGGAGCTGTTTTTT. This translates into CASSSKGPLTNTGELFF.

This chain links TRBV5-1 with TRBJ2-1; no firm D call. The CDR3 extends over 12 amino acids. V was shortened by 5 bases and J by 7 bases, with 10 bases between the two germline ends. CDR1 is SGHRS and CDR2 is YFSETQ in the germline V gene. For the CDR3, the DNA is TGCGCCAGCAGACGGGCGTATAATGAGCAGTTCTTC. Amino acids: CASRRAYNEQFF.

The J gene is TRBJ2-1, the V gene TRBV29-1; D gene unclear. CDR3 length: 11 amino acids. The germline V and J ends were trimmed by 2 bases and 10 bases, with 9 bases remaining between them. Germline V gives CDR1 SQVTM, CDR2 ANQGSEA. The CDR3 nucleotides read TGCAGCGTTGAATTGAAGGCCGAGCAGTTCTTC. The encoded protein is CSVELKAEQFF.

V gene TRBV28 combines with J gene TRBJ1-2; 8 nucleotides agree with TRBD1. J gave up 4 bases and V 3 bases, and 4 bases lay outside the gene matches. Germline V gene data show CDR1 as MDHEN and CDR2 as SYDVKM. The CDR3 length is 14 residues. The CDR3 DNA reads TGTGCCAGCAGTTTCGTACAGGGGGGCTATGGCTACACCTTC. Translated, it gives CASSFVQGGYGYTF.

The chain employs TRBV19 and TRBJ1-2, with D perhaps matching TRBD1 (6 bases). The CDR3 has 15 amino acids. The germline V gene encodes CDR1 LNHDA and CDR2 SQIVND (reference sequence). V lost 5 bases to trimming and J lost 4 bases, with 17 bases between them. The CDR3 region is CASSPYPTGRYGYTF. As DNA, the CDR3 is TGTGCCAGTAGTCCCTACCCGACAGGCCGCTATGGCTACACCTTC.

This chain links TRBV2 with TRBJ2-5, with 8 nucleotides matching TRBD2. CDR3 size: 14 residues. After removal of 9 bases from V and 5 bases from J, the junction contained 11 bases not matched to a gene. From germline, CDR1 is SNHLY and CDR2 FYNNEI. The CDR3 DNA follows: TGTGCCAGAGCCAATCGGGAGGGAGGGGAGACCCAGTACTTC. This gives the protein CARANREGGETQYF.

This clone was seen only once. J is TRBJ1-4 and V is TRBV7-6, with a tentative D call TRBD1 (6 bases). Germline-derived CDR1 and CDR2 are SGHVS and FNYEAQ. The CDR3 runs to 14 residues. Between the trimmed V and J ends, which lost 4 bases and 7 bases, there was a span of 13 bases. This CDR3 is CASSSGQTREKLFF. Written as DNA, the CDR3 is TGTGCCAGCAGCTCTGGACAGACCCGTGAAAAACTGTTTTTT. Supplemented by reference TRBV7-6 and TRBJ1-4, the full variable domain reads GAGVSQSPRYKVTKRGQDVALRCDPISGHVSLYWYRQALGQGPEFLTYFNYEAQQDKSGLPNDRFSAERPEGSISTLTIQRTEQRDSAMYRCASSSGQTREKLFFGSGTQLSVL.

This clone has only one observation. The CDR3 DNA follows: TGTGCCAGCAGTGGACTAGCGGGACCCCCCAATGAGCAGTTCTTC. This encodes CASSGLAGPPNEQFF. The chain has TRBV2 and TRBJ2-1; 11 nucleotides line up with TRBD2. V dropped 4 bases and J dropped 6; count of bases not matched to a gene: 5. The CDR3 contains 15 residues. Germline CDR1 and CDR2: SNHLY and FYNNEI.

This sequence joins TRBV6-5 and TRBJ2-1; 11 nucleotides line up with TRBD2. This CDR3 region has 16 residues. The germline gives CDR1 MNHEY, CDR2 SVGAGI. V lost 2 bases and J lost 6; bases outside the gene matches: 6. For the CDR3, the DNA is TGTGCCAGCAGTTACGCTAGCGGGAGGTACATCAATGAGCAGTTCTTC. This sequence encodes CASSYASGRYINEQFF.

V and J are TRBV6-5 and TRBJ2-7, with 11 positions matching TRBD2. Looked up from germline, CDR1 is MNHEY and CDR2 is SVGAGI. V gave up 3 bases and J gave up 7 bases; unmatched junction bases: 8. This CDR3 contains 15 residues. The CDR3 DNA sequence: TGTGCCAGCAGTTATCGAACTAGCGGGAGTCGAGAGCAGTACTTC. Protein product: CASSYRTSGSREQYF.

The rearrangement joins TRBV18 to TRBJ1-1, with a tentative D call TRBD1 (5 bases). The CDR3 sequence is 12 residues long. Looked up from germline, CDR1 is KGHSH and CDR2 is LQKENI. V was clipped by 3 bases and J by 7 bases, with 9 bases between them. CDR3 region: CASSPSTDEAFF. The CDR3 nucleotides read TGTGCCAGCTCACCCTCGACAGATGAAGCTTTCTTT.

V is TRBV3-1 (or the pseudogene TRBV3-2) and J is TRBJ1-4; tentatively, D is TRBD1 (5 bases). This CDR3 comprises 13 residues. V lost 7 bases to trimming and J lost 7 bases, with 13 bases between them. From germline, CDR1 is LGHDT and CDR2 YNNKEL (reference sequence). The CDR3 DNA reads as TGTGCCAGCACCTGGAATGGGGCTGAAAAACTGTTTTTT. Translated: CASTWNGAEKLFF.

The chain employs TRBV7-8 and TRBJ1-1; no clear D. The CDR3 consists of 15 residues. Germline-derived CDR1 and CDR2 are SGHVS and FQNEAQ. V was cut by 4 bases and J by 3 bases, with 15 bases left in between. For the CDR3, the DNA is TGTGCCAGCAGCTCCGGTTTAGCTGGGCACACTGAAGCTTTCTTT. This gives the protein CASSSGLAGHTEAFF.

The CDR3 spells CASSQSGGNSPLHF. The CDR3 bases are TGTGCCAGCAGTCAGTCAGGGGGCAATTCACCCCTCCACTTT. The chain links TRBV7-9 to TRBJ1-6; 8 bases align to TRBD1. CDR1 is SEHNR, CDR2 FQNEAQ, per germline (reference sequence). V was clipped by 6 bases and J by 7 bases; unmatched bases: 5. CDR3 size: 14 residues.

CDR3 DNA sequence: TGCGCCAGCAGCCAGGCAGGACAGGGGAATTATGAGCAGTTCTTC. Its protein is CASSQAGQGNYEQFF. This chain joins TRBV4-1 and TRBJ2-1; 9 positions match TRBD1. With V trimmed by 3 bases and J by 8 bases, 8 bases remained unmatched. This CDR3 has 15 residues. CDR1 is MGHRA and CDR2 is YSYEKL in the germline V gene.

V gene TRBV19 combines with J gene TRBJ1-1; D is perhaps TRBD1 (6 bases). The CDR3 runs 11 residues. The germline V gene has CDR1 LNHDA and CDR2 SQIVND (reference sequence). Trimming left V 9 bases short and J 4 bases short, with 9 bases between. The DNA for the CDR3 is TGTGCCAGCCGGGACATCACTGAAGCTTTCTTT. Amino acids: CASRDITEAFF.

The gene calls are TRBV27 and TRBJ2-1; 7 bases line up with TRBD2. The CDR3 has 14 residues. Germline CDR1 is MNHEY and CDR2 is SMNVEV (reference sequence). The V segment lost 3 bases and the J segment 7 bases; nucleotides outside the gene matches: 6. The CDR3 nucleotides read TGTGCCAGCAGTTTGGGGGGGGTGGGAAATGAGCAGTTCTTC. It yields the protein CASSLGGVGNEQFF.

In this sample, this clone turned up a few times. The genes are TRBV27 and TRBJ2-4; 7 bases are shared with TRBD1. In germline, CDR1 is MNHEY, CDR2 SMNVEV (reference sequence). This CDR3 is built from 15 residues. With V trimmed by 0 bases and J by 9 bases, 8 bases remained unmatched. The CDR3 DNA follows: TGTGCCAGCAGTTTATCAGGGGGATCAGGGGGCATTCAGTACTTC. Translating gives CASSLSGGSGGIQYF.

V and J are TRBV19 and TRBJ1-5, with D perhaps TRBD1 (6 bases). The germline V gene has CDR1 LNHDA and CDR2 SQIVND (reference sequence). CDR3 size: 16 residues. V was pared by 1 base and J by 7 bases, with 17 bases between. The DNA for the CDR3 is TGTGCCAGTAGTATAGTCCGGAGACAGGTAGACCAGCCCCAGCATTTT. It codes for CASSIVRRQVDQPQHF.

This CDR3 reads CATSGPNTGELFF. The CDR3 coding sequence is TGTGCCACCTCAGGTCCAAACACCGGGGAGCTGTTTTTT. This rearrangement joins TRBV24-1 to TRBJ2-2; D is unclear. V was clipped by 9 bases and J by 2 bases, with 9 bases between them. CDR1 and CDR2 (germline): KGHDR, SFDVKD. This CDR3 comprises 13 residues.

The chain links TRBV15 to TRBJ1-1, with no clear D. The CDR3 has 15 amino acids. The germline gives CDR1 LNHNV, CDR2 YYDKDF (reference sequence). V lost 2 bases and J 0 bases, leaving 10 bases between the germline ends. The CDR3 DNA sequence: TGTGCCACCAGCAGAAATGTAGGAATGAACACTGAAGCTTTCTTT. Protein sequence: CATSRNVGMNTEAFF.

The rearrangement uses TRBV7-2 and TRBJ2-2; 9 bases map to TRBD2. Germline V gives CDR1 SGHTA, CDR2 FQGNSA. The length of the CDR3 is 16 residues. V lost 5 bases to trimming and J lost 10 bases; unmatched junction nucleotides: 14. CDR3 sequence reads: CASSPRVSGSVLELFF. The CDR3 nucleotides are TGTGCCAGCAGCCCCCGGGTTAGCGGGAGTGTACTGGAGCTGTTTTTT. Combining the CDR3 with reference TRBV7-2 and TRBJ2-2 gives the whole variable domain GAGVSQSPSNKVTEKGKDVELRCDPISGHTALYWYRQSLGQGLEFLIYFQGNSAPDKSGLPSDRFSAERTGGSVSTLTIQRTQQEDSAVYLCASSPRVSGSVLELFFGEGSRLTVL.

This chain connects TRBV28 to TRBJ1-1, with D perhaps matching TRBD1 (6 bases). The CDR3 spans 15 residues. CDR1 is MDHEN, CDR2 SYDVKM, per germline. With 5 bases removed from V and 0 bases from J, the gap between germline ends came to 13 bases. Here the CDR3 reads CASSVNRVLNTEAFF. CDR3 coding DNA: TGTGCCAGCAGTGTAAACAGGGTTCTGAACACTGAAGCTTTCTTT.

The rearrangement links TRBV15 to TRBJ2-7; 11 positions agree with TRBD2. Trimming took 4 bases from V and 4 from J; bases not matched to a gene: 3. Germline V gene sequence: CDR1 LNHNV, CDR2 YYDKDF (reference sequence). The CDR3 length is 14 residues. The CDR3 is CATSTGLAVYEQYF. CDR3 in DNA: TGTGCCACCAGCACGGGACTAGCGGTTTACGAGCAGTACTTC.

V and J are TRBV28 and TRBJ2-1; D possibly corresponds to TRBD1 (6 bases). Germline assignment: CDR1 MDHEN and CDR2 SYDVKM. Trimming cost V 7 bases and J 4 bases, with 17 bases left between them. The CDR3 totals 15 residues. The CDR3 protein is CASTLGGGAYNEQFF. DNA of the CDR3: TGTGCCAGCACCCTAGGGGGTGGAGCTTACAATGAGCAGTTCTTC. Complete variable domain (other parts from reference TRBV28 and TRBJ2-1): DVKVTQSSRYLVKRTGEKVFLECVQDMDHENMFWYRQDPGLGLRLIYFSYDVKMKEKGDIPEGYSVSREKKERFSLILESASTNQTSMYLCASTLGGGAYNEQFFGPGTRLTVL.

The chain couples TRBV7-6 to TRBJ2-1, with 7 bases matching TRBD2. Trimming at V came to 5 bases and at J to 8 bases, leaving 12 bases not matched to a gene. Germline V gene lookup returns CDR1 SGHVS and CDR2 FNYEAQ. The CDR3 length is 15 residues. CDR3 sequence: CASSLVGGRIDEQFF. CDR3 sequence (DNA): TGTGCCAGCAGCCTCGTCGGCGGGAGAATCGATGAGCAGTTCTTC.

The rearrangement joins TRBV28 to TRBJ2-3, with a tentative D call TRBD2 (6 bases). CDR1 and CDR2 (germline): MDHEN, SYDVKM. The CDR3 contains 13 residues. The V end was cut by 7 bases, the J end by 4 bases, with 12 bases between. The CDR3 region has the DNA TGTGCCAGCACTCTCTCGGGGGCAGATACGCAGTATTTT. It codes for CASTLSGADTQYF.